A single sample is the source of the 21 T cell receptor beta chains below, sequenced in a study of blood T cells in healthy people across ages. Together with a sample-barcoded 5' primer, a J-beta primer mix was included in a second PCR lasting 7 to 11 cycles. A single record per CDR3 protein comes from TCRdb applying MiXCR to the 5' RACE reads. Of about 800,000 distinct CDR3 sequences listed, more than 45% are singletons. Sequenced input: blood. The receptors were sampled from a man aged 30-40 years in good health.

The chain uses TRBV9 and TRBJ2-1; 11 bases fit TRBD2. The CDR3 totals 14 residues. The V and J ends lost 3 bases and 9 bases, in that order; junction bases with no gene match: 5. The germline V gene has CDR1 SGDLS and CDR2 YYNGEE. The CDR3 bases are TGTGCCAGCAGCGGGATTCTAGCGGGGGGTGAGCAGTTCTTC. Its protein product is CASSGILAGGEQFF.

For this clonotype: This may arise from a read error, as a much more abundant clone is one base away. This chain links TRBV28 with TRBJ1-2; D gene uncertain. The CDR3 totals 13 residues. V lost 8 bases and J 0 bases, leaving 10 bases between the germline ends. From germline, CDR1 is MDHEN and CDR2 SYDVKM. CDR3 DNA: TGTGCCAGCGACTACCAGACTAACTATGGCTACACCTTC. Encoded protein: CASDYQTNYGYTF.

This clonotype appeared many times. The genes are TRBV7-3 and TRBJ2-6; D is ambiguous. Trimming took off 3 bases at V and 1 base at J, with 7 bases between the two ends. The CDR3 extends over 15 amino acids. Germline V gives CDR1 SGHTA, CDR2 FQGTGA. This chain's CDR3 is CASSFGDSGANVLTF. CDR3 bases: TGTGCCAGCAGCTTTGGGGATTCTGGGGCCAACGTCCTGACTTTC.

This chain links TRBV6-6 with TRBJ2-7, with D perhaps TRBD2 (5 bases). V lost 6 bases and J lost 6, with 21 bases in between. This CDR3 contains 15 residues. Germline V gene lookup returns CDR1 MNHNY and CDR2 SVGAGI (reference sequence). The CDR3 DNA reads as TGTGCCAGCAGGTTTTCGACCGGGAAAGTATTCGAGCAGTACTTC. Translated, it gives CASRFSTGKVFEQYF.

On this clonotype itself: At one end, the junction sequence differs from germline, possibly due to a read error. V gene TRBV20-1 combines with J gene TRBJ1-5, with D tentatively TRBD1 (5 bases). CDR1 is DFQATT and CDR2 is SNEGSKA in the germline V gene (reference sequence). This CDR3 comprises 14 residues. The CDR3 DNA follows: TGCAGTGCCAGAGCGGCAGGGTCGCATCAGCCCCAGCATTTT. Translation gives CSARAAGSHQPQHF.

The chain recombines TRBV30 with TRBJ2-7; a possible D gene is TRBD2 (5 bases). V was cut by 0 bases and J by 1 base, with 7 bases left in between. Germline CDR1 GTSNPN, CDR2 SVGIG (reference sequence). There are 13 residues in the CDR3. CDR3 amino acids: CAWSVAGSYEQYF. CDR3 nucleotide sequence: TGTGCCTGGAGTGTGGCGGGTTCCTACGAGCAGTACTTC.

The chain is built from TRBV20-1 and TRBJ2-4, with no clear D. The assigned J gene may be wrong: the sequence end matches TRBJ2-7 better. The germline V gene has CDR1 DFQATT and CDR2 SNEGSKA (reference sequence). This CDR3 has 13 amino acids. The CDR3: CSARGSPLDEQYF. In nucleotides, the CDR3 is TGCAGTGCTAGAGGATCCCCGCTTGACGAGCAGTACTTC.

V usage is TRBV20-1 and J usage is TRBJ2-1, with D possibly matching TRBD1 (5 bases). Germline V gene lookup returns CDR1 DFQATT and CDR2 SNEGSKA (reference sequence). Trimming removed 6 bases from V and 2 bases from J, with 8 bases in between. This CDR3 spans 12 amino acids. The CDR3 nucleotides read TGCAGTGCCACACAGGCCTACAATGAGCAGTTCTTC. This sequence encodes CSATQAYNEQFF.

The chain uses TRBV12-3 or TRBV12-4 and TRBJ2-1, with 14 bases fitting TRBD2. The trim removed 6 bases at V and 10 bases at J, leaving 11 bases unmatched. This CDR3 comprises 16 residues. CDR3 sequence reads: CASSQIKGLAGVEQFF. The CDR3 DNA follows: TGTGCCAGCAGCCAAATCAAGGGACTAGCGGGAGTCGAGCAGTTCTTC.

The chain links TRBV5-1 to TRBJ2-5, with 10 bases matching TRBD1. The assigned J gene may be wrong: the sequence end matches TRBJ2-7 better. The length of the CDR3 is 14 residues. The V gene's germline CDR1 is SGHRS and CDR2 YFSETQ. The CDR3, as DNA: TGCGCCAGCAGCTCTGGGACAGGGGCAGGCGAGCAGTACTTC. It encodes CASSSGTGAGEQYF.

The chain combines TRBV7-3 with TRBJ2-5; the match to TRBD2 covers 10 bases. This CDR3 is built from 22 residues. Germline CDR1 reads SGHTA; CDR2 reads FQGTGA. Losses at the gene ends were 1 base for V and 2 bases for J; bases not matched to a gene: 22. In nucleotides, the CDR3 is TGTGCCAGCAGCTTAAAGCCGCCGGTTGATATTTGGCCGACTAGCGGGCAAGAGACCCAGTACTTC. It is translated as CASSLKPPVDIWPTSGQETQYF.

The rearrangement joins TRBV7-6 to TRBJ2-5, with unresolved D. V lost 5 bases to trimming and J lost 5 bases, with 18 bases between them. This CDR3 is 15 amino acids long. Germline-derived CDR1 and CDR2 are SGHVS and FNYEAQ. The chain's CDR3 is CASSPELGFVETQYF. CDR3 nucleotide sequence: TGTGCCAGCAGCCCTGAACTCGGATTTGTGGAGACCCAGTACTTC.

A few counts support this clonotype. CDR3 protein: CATGSSGRNEQFF. The CDR3 DNA is TGTGCCACCGGATCTAGCGGGAGGAATGAGCAGTTCTTC. The chain couples TRBV24-1 to TRBJ2-1; 11 bases map to TRBD2. The CDR3 is made up of 13 amino acids. Germline CDR1 reads KGHDR; CDR2 reads SFDVKD. V trimming: 9 bases; J trimming: 7 bases; junction bases outside the gene matches: 4.

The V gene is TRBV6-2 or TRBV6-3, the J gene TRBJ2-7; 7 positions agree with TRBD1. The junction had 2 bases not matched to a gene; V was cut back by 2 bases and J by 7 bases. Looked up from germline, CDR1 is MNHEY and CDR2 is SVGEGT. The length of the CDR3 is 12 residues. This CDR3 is CASSYARGEQYF. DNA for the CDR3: TGTGCCAGCAGTTACGCCAGGGGGGAGCAGTACTTC.

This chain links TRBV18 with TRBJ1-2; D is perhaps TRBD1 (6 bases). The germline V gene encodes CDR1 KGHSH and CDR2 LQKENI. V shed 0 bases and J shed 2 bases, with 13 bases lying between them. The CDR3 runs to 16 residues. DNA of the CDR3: TGTGCCAGCTCACCACCGATCGCAGGGGTGAACTATGGCTACACCTTC. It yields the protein CASSPPIAGVNYGYTF.

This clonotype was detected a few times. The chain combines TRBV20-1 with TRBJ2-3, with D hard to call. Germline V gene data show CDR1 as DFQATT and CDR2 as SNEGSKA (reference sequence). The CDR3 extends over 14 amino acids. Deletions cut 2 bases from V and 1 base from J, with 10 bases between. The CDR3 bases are TGCAGTGCTAGAATCGGGCCCGGCACAGATACGCAGTATTTT. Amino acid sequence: CSARIGPGTDTQYF.

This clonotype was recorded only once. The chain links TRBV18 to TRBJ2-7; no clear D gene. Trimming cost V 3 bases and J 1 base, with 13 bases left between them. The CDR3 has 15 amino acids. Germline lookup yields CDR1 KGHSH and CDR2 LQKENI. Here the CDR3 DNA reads TGTGCCAGCTCACCCTCCGGGCGGATTTCCTACGAGCAGTACTTC. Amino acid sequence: CASSPSGRISYEQYF.

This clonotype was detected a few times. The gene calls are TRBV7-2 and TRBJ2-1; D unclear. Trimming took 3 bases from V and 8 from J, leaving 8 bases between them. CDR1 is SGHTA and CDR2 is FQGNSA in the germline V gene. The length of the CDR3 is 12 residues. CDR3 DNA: TGTGCCAGCAGCTTGGATACAGATGAGCAGTTCTTC. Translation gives CASSLDTDEQFF.

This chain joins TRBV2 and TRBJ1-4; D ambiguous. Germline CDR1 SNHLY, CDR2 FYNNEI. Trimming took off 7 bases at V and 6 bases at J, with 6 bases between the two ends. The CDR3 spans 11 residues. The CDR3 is CASTAYEKLFF. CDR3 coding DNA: TGTGCCAGCACGGCGTATGAAAAACTGTTTTTT.

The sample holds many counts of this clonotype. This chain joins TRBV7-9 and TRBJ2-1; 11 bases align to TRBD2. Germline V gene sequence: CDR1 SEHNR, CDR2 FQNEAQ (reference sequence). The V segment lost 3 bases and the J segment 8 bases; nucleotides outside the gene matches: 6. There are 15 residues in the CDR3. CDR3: CASSFSGGGADEQFF. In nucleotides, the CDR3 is TGTGCCAGCAGCTTTAGCGGGGGGGGCGCAGATGAGCAGTTCTTC.

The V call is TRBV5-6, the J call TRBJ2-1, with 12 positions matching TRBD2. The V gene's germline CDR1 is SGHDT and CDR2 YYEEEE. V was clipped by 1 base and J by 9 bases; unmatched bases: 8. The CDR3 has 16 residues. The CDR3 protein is CASSLRGLAGIGEQFF. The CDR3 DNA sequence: TGTGCCAGCAGCTTGCGGGGACTAGCGGGTATCGGTGAGCAGTTCTTC.